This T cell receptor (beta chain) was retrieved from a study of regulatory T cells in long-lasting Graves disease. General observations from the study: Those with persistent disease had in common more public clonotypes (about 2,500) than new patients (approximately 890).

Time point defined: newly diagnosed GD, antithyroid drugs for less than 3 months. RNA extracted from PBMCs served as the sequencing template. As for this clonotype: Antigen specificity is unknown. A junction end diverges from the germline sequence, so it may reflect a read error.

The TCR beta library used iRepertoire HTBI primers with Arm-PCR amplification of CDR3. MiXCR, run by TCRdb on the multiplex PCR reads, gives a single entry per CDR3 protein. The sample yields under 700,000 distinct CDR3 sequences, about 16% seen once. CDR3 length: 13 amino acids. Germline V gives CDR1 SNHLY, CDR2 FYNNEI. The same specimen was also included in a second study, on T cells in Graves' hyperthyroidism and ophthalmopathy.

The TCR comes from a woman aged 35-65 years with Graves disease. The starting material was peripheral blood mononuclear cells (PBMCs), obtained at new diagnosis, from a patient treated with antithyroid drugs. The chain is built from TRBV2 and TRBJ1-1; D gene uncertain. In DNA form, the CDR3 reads TGTCCCAGCAGTGCTTCGGGGAGGACTGAAGCTTTCTTT. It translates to CPSSASGRTEAFF.